One sample yielded the 14 T cell receptor beta chains listed below, sequenced in a study of T cells in tumors after PD-1 blockade (dated by TCRdb to about 2019). Per the publication, the time point label means: after anti-PD-1 therapy. The library was produced with the immunoSEQ multiplex PCR assay. TCRdb stores this immuneACCESS table with in-frame sequences only. Part of the clones is absent; in the studies checked, under half of the shortfall reflects unresolved V genes, and no reason is known for the rest. The sample records approximately 30,000 clones, approximately 73% of which are singletons. Under 40% of the sample is in the top ten clones. The input for sequencing was PBMCs, taken after anti-PD-1 treatment. The receptors were sampled from a human donor with basal cell carcinoma.

This clone was counted only a few times. The V call is TRBV19, the J call TRBJ1-5; D gene unclear. The V gene lost 1 base and the J gene lost 12 bases, with 22 bases spanning the gap. This CDR3 has 16 residues. Looked up from germline, CDR1 is LNHDA and CDR2 is SQIVND (reference sequence). This chain's CDR3 is CASSIGPGPAGNNQHF. DNA of the CDR3: TGTGCCAGTAGTATAGGACCCGGGCCGGCGGGAAATAACCAGCATTTT.

The chain combines TRBV4-1 with TRBJ2-1; D is undetermined. The V gene lost 6 bases and the J gene lost 0 bases, with 12 bases spanning the gap. Germline CDR1 and CDR2: MGHRA and YSYEKL. The length of the CDR3 is 15 residues. DNA of the CDR3: TGCGCCAGCAGTGGAAACTACCCCTCCTACAATGAGCAGTTCTTC. It is translated as CASSGNYPSYNEQFF.

V and J are TRBV11-3 and TRBJ2-1; 11 bases are a match to TRBD2. Germline values: CDR1 SGHNT, CDR2 YENEEA. The CDR3 totals 17 residues. With V trimmed by 5 bases and J by 3 bases, 9 bases remained unmatched. CDR3 nucleotides: TGTGCCAGCAGCCAAAGACTAGCGGGAACTCGCTACAATGAGCAGTTCTTC. This codes for CASSQRLAGTRYNEQFF. The variable domain in full, completed from reference TRBV11-3 and TRBJ2-1, reads EAGVVQSPRYKIIEKKQPVAFWCNPISGHNTLYWYLQNLGQGPELLIRYENEEAVDDSQLPKDRFSAERLKGVDSTLKIQPAELGDSAVYLCASSQRLAGTRYNEQFFGPGTRLTVL.

This clone came up a few times. The rearrangement joins TRBV10-3 to TRBJ1-1, with 8 positions matching TRBD1. J lost 7 bases, V lost 8 bases, and 6 bases had no gene match. Germline-derived CDR1 and CDR2 are ENHRY and SYGVKD. The CDR3 is 12 amino acids. CDR3 nucleotide sequence: TGTGCCATCTATGACAGGGGAAATGAAGCTTTCTTT. As protein: CAIYDRGNEAFF.

This rearrangement joins TRBV4-3 to TRBJ2-5; 9 bases are a match to TRBD2. The CDR3 has 16 residues. Trimming cost V 0 bases and J 3 bases; bases outside gene matches: 5. CDR1 is LGHNA, CDR2 YSLEER, per germline. CDR3 nucleotide sequence: TGCGCCAGCAGCCAAGAGTTGAGCGGGAGGAAAGAGACCCAGTACTTC. Translated, it gives CASSQELSGRKETQYF.

In its sample, this clone was seen a few times. The chain employs TRBV7-9 and TRBJ2-5, with D possibly TRBD1 on 6 matching bases. Trimming stripped 1 base from V and 2 bases from J, with 8 bases between. The CDR3 covers 14 residues. CDR1 and CDR2 from the germline V gene are SEHNR and FQNEAQ (reference sequence). Here the CDR3 reads CASSLDRAQETQYF. CDR3 bases: TGTGCCAGCAGCTTAGACAGGGCACAAGAGACCCAGTACTTC.

The chain combines TRBV9 with TRBJ1-3, with D unresolved. CDR1 SGDLS and CDR2 YYNGEE come from the germline V gene. The CDR3 sequence is 16 residues long. V was shortened by 3 bases and J by 0 bases, with 13 bases between the two germline ends. In nucleotides, the CDR3 is TGTGCCAGCAGCGCACCCTTCCGGGGCTCTGGAAACACCATATATTTT. This encodes CASSAPFRGSGNTIYF.

The V gene is TRBV4-1, the J gene TRBJ2-2, with a possible D match to TRBD1 (7 bases). Deletions cut 0 bases from V and 7 bases from J, with 15 bases between. Germline assignment: CDR1 MGHRA and CDR2 YSYEKL. CDR3 size: 16 residues. In DNA form, the CDR3 reads TGCGCCAGCAGCCAAGAGGCCGCAGGGGGGAACGGGGAGCTGTTTTTT. It specifies CASSQEAAGGNGELFF.

This sequence joins TRBV3-1 (or the pseudogene TRBV3-2) and TRBJ2-5; TRBD2 agrees at 12 bases. Per the germline V gene, CDR1 is LGHDT and CDR2 is YNNKEL (reference sequence). V was clipped by 4 bases and J by 5 bases; unmatched bases: 8. This CDR3 spans 16 amino acids. The CDR3 is CASSPWTSGAQETQYF. In DNA, the CDR3 is TGTGCCAGCAGCCCTTGGACTAGCGGGGCGCAGGAGACCCAGTACTTC.

The chain couples TRBV6-2 or TRBV6-3 to TRBJ2-1, with unresolved D. The CDR3 is made up of 12 amino acids. V was pared by 5 bases and J by 10 bases, with 12 bases between. The V gene's germline CDR1 is MNHEY and CDR2 SVGEGT. This chain's CDR3 is CASSQGRLEQFF. CDR3 nucleotides: TGTGCCAGCAGTCAAGGACGCCTAGAGCAGTTCTTC.

The chain carries TRBV3-1 (or the pseudogene TRBV3-2) and TRBJ1-1; 7 bases match TRBD1. Germline V CDR1 and CDR2: LGHDT, YNNKEL (reference sequence). V dropped 7 bases and J dropped 4; count of bases not matched to a gene: 9. The CDR3 totals 14 residues. This CDR3 reads CASNQQGKATEAFF. The CDR3 coding sequence is TGTGCCAGCAATCAACAGGGGAAGGCCACTGAAGCTTTCTTT.

The chain joins TRBV18 to TRBJ2-6, with TRBD1 identical over 9 bases. V dropped 5 bases and J dropped 0; count of bases not matched to a gene: 8. The CDR3 extends over 18 amino acids. Germline V gene lookup returns CDR1 KGHSH and CDR2 LQKENI. The CDR3 DNA is TGTGCCAGCTCATCGAAGGGACAGGGCTCCTCTGGGGCCAACGTCCTGACTTTC. Translated: CASSSKGQGSSGANVLTF.

This clone is a singleton in its sample. This chain joins TRBV19 and TRBJ1-1, with D tentatively TRBD1 (6 bases). Germline CDR1 LNHDA, CDR2 SQIVND (reference sequence). The CDR3 consists of 13 residues. The ends were cut back, 7 bases at V and 2 bases at J, with 11 bases in the middle. CDR3 amino acids: CASNSGGNTEAFF. As DNA, the CDR3 is TGTGCCAGTAATTCGGGGGGCAACACTGAAGCTTTCTTT.

V usage is TRBV19 and J usage is TRBJ1-6; D is uncertain. Germline V gene sequence: CDR1 LNHDA, CDR2 SQIVND (reference sequence). The CDR3 consists of 13 residues. V was trimmed by 4 bases and J by 7 bases, leaving 8 bases between them. DNA of the CDR3: TGTGCCAGTAGTACCCTAGGGAATTCACCCCTCCACTTT. It is translated as CASSTLGNSPLHF.